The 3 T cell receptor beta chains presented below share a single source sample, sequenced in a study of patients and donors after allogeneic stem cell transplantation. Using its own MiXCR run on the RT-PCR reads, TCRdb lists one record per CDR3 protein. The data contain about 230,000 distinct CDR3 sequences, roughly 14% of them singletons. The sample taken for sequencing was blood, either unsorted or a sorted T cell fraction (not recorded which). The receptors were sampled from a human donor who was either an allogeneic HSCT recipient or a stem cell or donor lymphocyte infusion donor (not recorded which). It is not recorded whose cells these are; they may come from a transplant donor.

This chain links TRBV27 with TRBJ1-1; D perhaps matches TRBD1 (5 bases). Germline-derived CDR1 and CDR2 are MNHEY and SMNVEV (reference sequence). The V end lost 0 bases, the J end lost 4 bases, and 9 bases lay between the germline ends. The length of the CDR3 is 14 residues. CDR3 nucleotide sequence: TGTGCCAGCAGTTTATCGCGGGGGACCACTGAAGCTTTCTTT. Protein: CASSLSRGTTEAFF.

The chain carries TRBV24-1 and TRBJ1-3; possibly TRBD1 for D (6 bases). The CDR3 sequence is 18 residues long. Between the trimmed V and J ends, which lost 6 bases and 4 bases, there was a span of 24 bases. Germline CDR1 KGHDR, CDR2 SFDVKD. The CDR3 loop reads CATSQGKVGYSSGNTIYF. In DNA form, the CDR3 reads TGTGCCACCAGTCAGGGGAAGGTCGGATATTCTTCAGGAAACACCATATATTTT.

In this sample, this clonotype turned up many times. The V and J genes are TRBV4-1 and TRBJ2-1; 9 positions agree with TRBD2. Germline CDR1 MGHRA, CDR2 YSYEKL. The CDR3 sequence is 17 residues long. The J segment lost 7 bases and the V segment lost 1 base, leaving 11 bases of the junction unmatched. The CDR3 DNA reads TGCGCCAGCAGCCAAGTTTCCGGCGGGGGGGCCTCTAATGAGCAGTTCTTC. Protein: CASSQVSGGGASNEQFF.